A selection of T cell receptor beta chains follows, all from one sample in a study of blood T cell repertoires in COVID-19. The table came from immunoSEQ multiplex PCR; TCRdb's copy has only in-frame clones and leaves some out. The sample has 200,000 to 300,000 clones, 91% seen once. Sequencing was performed on peripheral blood. All receptors come from a person aged 18 to 35 with COVID-19, enrolled during active disease. Each CDR3 is given with its conserved first and last residue. The D gene is left open where the match is weak. Size is stated for part of the rows, as once, few or many counts, or as a class when the clone is expanded.

clone size: -
D gene: TRBD1
V gene: TRBV27
J gene: TRBJ1-2
CDR3 DNA: TGTGCCAGCAGGGACAGGGGGCCCCTGTCGTATGGCTACACCTTC
CDR3 protein: CASRDRGPLSYGYTF

clone size: -
D gene: -
V gene: TRBV2
J gene: TRBJ1-2
CDR3 DNA: TGTGCCAGCAGGGAGGACAGCGTCGAGATCTATGGCTACACCTTC
CDR3 protein: CASREDSVEIYGYTF

clone size: -
D gene: TRBD2
V gene: TRBV24-1
J gene: TRBJ2-3
CDR3 DNA: TGTGCCACCAGTGACACGAGCGGGAGTTTGACAGATACGCAGTATTTT
CDR3 protein: CATSDTSGSLTDTQYF

clone size: -
D gene: -
V gene: TRBV6-1
J gene: TRBJ2-7
CDR3 DNA: TGTGCCAGCAGTGAAGCAGGCAGGGTGTACTTC
CDR3 protein: CASSEAGRVYF

clone size: -
D gene: -
V gene: TRBV6-5
J gene: TRBJ2-1
CDR3 DNA: TGTGCCAGCAGCAGACAGCATAATACCTACAATGAGCAGTTCTTC
CDR3 protein: CASSRQHNTYNEQFF

clone size: -
D gene: -
V gene: TRBV19
J gene: TRBJ1-4
CDR3 DNA: TGTGCCAGTAGTCGCGGGGACCAAACGGCTGAAAAACTGTTTTTT
CDR3 protein: CASSRGDQTAEKLFF

clone size: -
D gene: -
V gene: TRBV7-9
J gene: TRBJ2-3
CDR3 DNA: TGTGCCAGCAGCCAAGCATACGCGGGAAAGGGAACAGATACGCAGTATTTT
CDR3 protein: CASSQAYAGKGTDTQYF

clone size: -
D gene: TRBD2
V gene: TRBV28
J gene: TRBJ2-7
CDR3 DNA: TGTGCCAGCAGTTTACAACCGGGACTAGCGGGAGTCGAGCAGTACTTC
CDR3 protein: CASSLQPGLAGVEQYF

clone size: -
D gene: TRBD1
V gene: TRBV5-1
J gene: TRBJ1-4
CDR3 DNA: TGCGCCAGCCGATTGACAGGGGATAATGAAAAACTGTTTTTT
CDR3 protein: CASRLTGDNEKLFF

clone size: -
D gene: TRBD2
V gene: TRBV4-1
J gene: TRBJ2-1
CDR3 DNA: TGCGCCAGCAGCCTTTCGACTAGCGTCAATGAGCAGTTCTTC
CDR3 protein: CASSLSTSVNEQFF

clone size: -
D gene: -
V gene: TRBV25-1
J gene: TRBJ1-5
CDR3 DNA: TGTGCCAGCAGTGAAGGGGCCGGAAGCAATCAGCCCCAGCATTTT
CDR3 protein: CASSEGAGSNQPQHF

clone size: -
D gene: TRBD1
V gene: TRBV7-2
J gene: TRBJ2-7
CDR3 DNA: TGTGCCAGCAGCTTTACTCCGGGACAGAACTACGAGCAGTACTTC
CDR3 protein: CASSFTPGQNYEQYF

clone size: -
D gene: TRBD2
V gene: TRBV7-3
J gene: TRBJ2-1
CDR3 DNA: TGTGCCAGCAGCTTATTCTCTAGCGGGTCCTACAATGAGCAGTTCTTC
CDR3 protein: CASSLFSSGSYNEQFF

clone size: once
D gene: TRBD2
V gene: TRBV7-9
J gene: TRBJ2-1
CDR3 DNA: TGTGCCAGCAGAACTCTAGCGGGACGGGCTGGAAATGAGCAGTTCTTC
CDR3 protein: CASRTLAGRAGNEQFF

clone size: -
D gene: -
V gene: TRBV4-1
J gene: TRBJ1-5
CDR3 DNA: TGCGCCAGCAGCCCGATTAACGGGCCCCAGCATTTT
CDR3 protein: CASSPINGPQHF

clone size: -
D gene: TRBD1
V gene: TRBV7-8
J gene: TRBJ1-2
CDR3 DNA: TGTGCCAGCAGGAAGACAGGGGGTTATGGCTACACCTTC
CDR3 protein: CASRKTGGYGYTF

clone size: few
D gene: -
V gene: TRBV6-5
J gene: TRBJ1-6
CDR3 DNA: TGTGCCAGCAGTTTGGGGACACTGGTTAATTCACCCCTCCACTTT
CDR3 protein: CASSLGTLVNSPLHF

clone size: -
D gene: -
V gene: TRBV7-2
J gene: TRBJ1-2
CDR3 DNA: TGTGCCAGCAGGGAGGGGTCAGGCTATGGCTACACCTTC
CDR3 protein: CASREGSGYGYTF

clone size: -
D gene: TRBD2
V gene: TRBV24-1
J gene: TRBJ2-2
CDR3 DNA: TGTGCCACCAGATCTGCGGGGGGCATCGGGGAGCTGTTTTTT
CDR3 protein: CATRSAGGIGELFF

clone size: -
D gene: -
V gene: TRBV10-1
J gene: TRBJ2-1
CDR3 DNA: TGCGCCAGCAGTGACAGGGCCAATGAGCAGTTCTTC
CDR3 protein: CASSDRANEQFF

clone size: -
D gene: TRBD2
V gene: TRBV7-2
J gene: TRBJ2-7
CDR3 DNA: TGTGCCAGCAGCTTAGCGGGAGGGCCCTACGAGCAGTACTTC
CDR3 protein: CASSLAGGPYEQYF

clone size: -
D gene: -
V gene: TRBV6-5
J gene: TRBJ2-5
CDR3 DNA: TGTGCCAGCAGGCAGGGGCGCCAGACCCAGTACTTC
CDR3 protein: CASRQGRQTQYF

clone size: -
D gene: TRBD2
V gene: TRBV5-6
J gene: TRBJ2-7
CDR3 DNA: TGTGCCAGCAGCCCGGGACTAGCGGACTACGAGCAGTACTTC
CDR3 protein: CASSPGLADYEQYF

clone size: once
D gene: -
V gene: TRBV21-1
J gene: TRBJ2-7
CDR3 DNA: TGTGCCAGCAGCAAAGTCTCCGGTAGGGTATCCGGCGGGAGTGCCCACGAGCAGTACTTC
CDR3 protein: CASSKVSGRVSGGSAHEQYF

clone size: -
D gene: TRBD2
V gene: TRBV9
J gene: TRBJ2-1
CDR3 DNA: TGTGCCAGCAGCGTAGCTACGAGCGGGAGCTCCTACAATGAGCAGTTCTTC
CDR3 protein: CASSVATSGSSYNEQFF

clone size: -
D gene: TRBD2
V gene: TRBV15
J gene: TRBJ2-6
CDR3 DNA: TGTGCCACCAGCACCCTAGCGGGATCTGGGGCCAACGTCCTGACTTTC
CDR3 protein: CATSTLAGSGANVLTF

clone size: -
D gene: -
V gene: TRBV20-1
J gene: TRBJ1-2
CDR3 DNA: TGCAGTGCTTTGGCTGGCTACACCTTC
CDR3 protein: CSALAGYTF